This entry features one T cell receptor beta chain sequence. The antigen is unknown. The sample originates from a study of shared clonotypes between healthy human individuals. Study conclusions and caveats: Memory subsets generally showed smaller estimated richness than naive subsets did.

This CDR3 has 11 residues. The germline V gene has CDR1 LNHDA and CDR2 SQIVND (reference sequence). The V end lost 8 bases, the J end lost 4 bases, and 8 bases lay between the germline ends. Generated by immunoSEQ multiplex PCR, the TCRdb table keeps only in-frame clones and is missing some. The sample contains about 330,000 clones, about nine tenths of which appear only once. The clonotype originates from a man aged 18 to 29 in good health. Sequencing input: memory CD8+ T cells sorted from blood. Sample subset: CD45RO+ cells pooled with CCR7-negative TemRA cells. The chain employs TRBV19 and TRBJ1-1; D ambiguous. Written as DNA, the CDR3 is TGTGCCAGTCGTTCACCCACTGAAGCTTTCTTT. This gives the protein CASRSPTEAFF. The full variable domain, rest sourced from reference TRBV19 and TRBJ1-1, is DGGITQSPKYLFRKEGQNVTLSCEQNLNHDAMYWYRQDPGQGLRLIYYSQIVNDFQKGDIAEGYSVSREKKESFPLTVTSAQKNPTAFYLCASRSPTEAFFGQGTRLTVV.